Listed here are 14 T cell receptor beta chains from one sample, sequenced in a study of human T cells and chemical hapten exposure. TCRdb reprocessed the RACE reads via MiXCR and lists one record per CDR3 protein. This sample has around 360,000 distinct CDR3 sequences, with about 6% found just once. Noted time point: patch test 2, 6 weeks after DPC sensitization. Treatment denoted: therapeutic diphenylcyclopropenone sensitization with weekly scalp DPC. The sample was whole blood, taken in connection with sensitization to the hapten diphenylcyclopropenone (DPC). Source of these receptors: a woman younger than 30 with alopecia areata. Some clones in this sample may be carry-over from other donors' samples.

Notes on this clonotype: Being one base from a much bigger clone, this may be a read error. The J gene is TRBJ1-4, the V gene TRBV2, with D tentatively TRBD1 (6 bases). CDR3 length: 16 residues. Germline V gene lookup returns CDR1 SNHLY and CDR2 FYNNEI. This chain's CDR3 is CASSAGQLATNEILFF. CDR3 bases: TGTGCCAGCAGTGCCGGACAGCTTGCAACTAATGAAATACTGTTTTTT.

The sample holds many counts of this clonotype. The chain is built from TRBV7-9 and TRBJ1-5; 7 bases agree with TRBD1. V was pared by 5 bases and J by 5 bases, with 6 bases of the junction left unmatched. The CDR3 runs 14 residues. Germline assignment: CDR1 SEHNR and CDR2 FQNEAQ (reference sequence). Here the CDR3 reads CASSLSTGDQPQHF. The DNA for the CDR3 is TGTGCCAGCAGCCTATCAACAGGGGATCAGCCCCAGCATTTT.

In its sample, this clonotype was seen many times. The chain carries TRBV29-1 and TRBJ1-1; maybe TRBD1 (6 bases). Trimming stripped 2 bases from V and 4 bases from J, with 14 bases between. Germline assignment: CDR1 SQVTM and CDR2 ANQGSEA. CDR3 length equals 14 residues. The CDR3 coding sequence is TGCAGCGTTGAACCCTTTGGGGGCGGCACTGAAGCTTTCTTT. Amino acid sequence: CSVEPFGGGTEAFF. The variable domain in full, with the rest retrieved from reference TRBV29-1 and TRBJ1-1, is SAVISQKPSRDICQRGTSLTIQCQVDSQVTMMFWYRQQPGQSLTLIATANQGSEATYESGFVIDKFPISRPNLTFSTLTVSNMSPEDSSIYLCSVEPFGGGTEAFFGQGTRLTVV.

The CDR3 loop is CASSRQGYYTDTQYF. The CDR3 DNA follows: TGCGCCAGCAGCCGTCAGGGTTATTACACAGATACGCAGTATTTT. The chain joins TRBV5-1 to TRBJ2-3, with a weak D call TRBD1 (5 bases). In germline, CDR1 is SGHRS, CDR2 YFSETQ. This CDR3 is built from 15 residues. Between the trimmed V and J ends, which lost 4 bases and 2 bases, there was a span of 14 bases.

This clonotype was observed at least ten times. The CDR3 region has the DNA TGTGCCAGCAGCTTACGAGCGGGGGAGAACACCGGGGAGCTGTTTTTT. Its protein is CASSLRAGENTGELFF. This rearrangement joins TRBV7-9 to TRBJ2-2, with 8 bases matching TRBD2. The CDR3 has 16 residues. Trimming at V came to 2 bases and at J to 1 base, leaving 3 bases not matched to a gene. Germline-derived CDR1 and CDR2 are SEHNR and FQNEAQ (reference sequence).

This clonotype was observed a few times. The chain uses TRBV7-9 and TRBJ2-6; 10 bases line up with TRBD2. This CDR3 is built from 17 residues. Looked up from germline, CDR1 is SEHNR and CDR2 is FQNEAQ (reference sequence). Trimming at V came to 4 bases and at J to 0 bases, leaving 3 bases not matched to a gene. This CDR3 reads CASSSSGGNSGANVLTF. The CDR3 DNA sequence: TGTGCCAGCAGCTCTAGCGGGGGCAACTCTGGGGCCAACGTCCTGACTTTC.

The sample holds many counts of this clonotype. The chain recombines TRBV7-9 with TRBJ2-1; D is unclear. This CDR3 comprises 11 residues. Trimming pared 7 bases from V and 10 bases from J, leaving 11 bases between. The germline gives CDR1 SEHNR, CDR2 FQNEAQ (reference sequence). CDR3 sequence (DNA): TGTGCCAGCACCCTAGTAGGGGAGCAGTTCTTC. Amino acid sequence: CASTLVGEQFF.

This clonotype was observed many times. The chain is built from TRBV9 and TRBJ2-1; D might be TRBD2 (5 bases). Per germline, CDR1 SGDLS and CDR2 YYNGEE. V dropped 2 bases and J dropped 7 bases, with 13 bases sitting between them. This CDR3 region has 14 residues. As DNA, the CDR3 is TGTGCCAGCAGCGTCGCGGGCACAGTGAATGAGCAGTTCTTC. It is translated as CASSVAGTVNEQFF. The full variable domain, with the rest looked up from reference TRBV9 and TRBJ2-1, is DSGVTQTPKHLITATGQRVTLRCSPRSGDLSVYWYQQSLDQGLQFLIQYYNGEERAKGNILERFSAQQFPDLHSELNLSSLELGDSALYFCASSVAGTVNEQFFGPGTRLTVL.

The rearrangement links TRBV29-1 to TRBJ2-7, with D perhaps given as TRBD1 or TRBD2 (6 bases each). The germline V gene encodes CDR1 SQVTM and CDR2 ANQGSEA. The CDR3 covers 15 residues. V gave up 3 bases and J gave up 0 bases, with 15 bases separating them. CDR3 region: CSVEGGSANSYEQYF. The CDR3 coding sequence is TGCAGCGTTGAGGGGGGCAGCGCTAACTCCTACGAGCAGTACTTC.

This clonotype has only a few counts. The chain carries TRBV11-1 and TRBJ2-5; D unclear. The CDR3 length is 14 residues. V lost 0 bases and J 6 bases, leaving 11 bases between the germline ends. The germline CDR1 and CDR2 sequences are SGHAT and FQDESV (reference sequence). The CDR3 coding sequence is TGTGCCAGCAGCTTAGCTAGAGTTGGGAAGACCCAGTACTTC. The encoded protein is CASSLARVGKTQYF.

The V call is TRBV23-1, the J call TRBJ1-2, with D unclear. TRBV23-1 is an ORF for which the function is uncertain. The CDR3 length is 15 residues. The V gene lost 3 bases and the J gene lost 8 bases, with 19 bases spanning the gap. CDR3 region: CASSHKSEPRGGYTF. The CDR3 coding sequence is TGCGCCAGCAGTCATAAGTCGGAGCCGCGCGGAGGCTACACCTTC.

The chain employs TRBV9 and TRBJ2-1, with 15 bases fitting TRBD2. The trim removed 0 bases at V and 0 bases at J, leaving 7 bases unmatched. This CDR3 has 20 residues. From germline, CDR1 is SGDLS and CDR2 YYNGEE. Here the CDR3 reads CASSVGPGTSGGSSYNEQFF. DNA for the CDR3: TGTGCCAGCAGCGTAGGTCCCGGGACTAGCGGGGGGAGCTCCTACAATGAGCAGTTCTTC.

This clonotype turned up a few times. The chain joins TRBV3-1 to TRBJ1-5; the D is unclear. The CDR3 totals 16 residues. The germline V gene has CDR1 LGHDT and CDR2 YNNKEL (reference sequence). Trimming removed 1 base at V and 3 bases at J, with 13 bases between. The CDR3, as DNA: TGTGCCAGCAGCCAAGGGGCGCCAGGACTCAATCAGCCCCAGCATTTT. Its protein product is CASSQGAPGLNQPQHF.

In its sample, this clonotype was seen many times. The CDR3, as DNA: TGTGCCAGCAGCCAAGCAAGGCGGGACTACCAAGAGGCCGAAGAGACCCAGTACTTC. Translated: CASSQARRDYQEAEETQYF. The chain recombines TRBV14 with TRBJ2-5; 7 bases are shared with TRBD2. The CDR3 is 19 amino acids. Germline trimming cut 1 base from V and 3 bases from J; bases unmatched to any gene: 17. Per germline, CDR1 SGHDN and CDR2 FVKESK.